Below are 30 T cell receptor beta chains sequenced from a single sample in a study of T cells in Graves' hyperthyroidism and ophthalmopathy. TCR beta CDR3 region amplification was performed from RNA transcripts. TCR CDR3 regions were first amplified by RT-PCR with HTBI primers. One entry per CDR3 protein, called by TCRdb with MiXCR from the multiplex PCR reads. This sample has approximately 700,000 distinct CDR3 sequences; 45% occur once, and the top ten carry less than 8.5%. Input material: peripheral blood or thyroid tissue (not recorded which). These receptors all come from an adult man with Graves' disease, either hyperthyroidism or ophthalmopathy (not recorded which).

This clonotype was detected a few times. The CDR3 DNA reads TGTGCCAGCAGCCCTCAAGGACAGGGAAACGAAAAACTGTTTTTT. It yields the protein CASSPQGQGNEKLFF. The rearrangement uses TRBV7-9 and TRBJ1-4; TRBD1 matches at 8 bases. CDR1 and CDR2 (germline): SEHNR, FQNEAQ (reference sequence). There are 15 residues in the CDR3. Germline trimming cut 5 bases from V and 8 bases from J; bases unmatched to any gene: 10.

There are many counts of this clonotype. The chain joins TRBV24-1 to TRBJ1-5, with D possibly being TRBD1 (6 bases). Germline loops: CDR1 KGHDR, CDR2 SFDVKD. The V end was cut by 1 base, the J end by 9 bases, with 9 bases between. CDR3 size: 13 residues. CDR3 in amino acids: CATSDLGGRPQHF. CDR3 in DNA: TGTGCCACCAGTGATTTAGGGGGGCGGCCCCAGCATTTT.

Notes on this clonotype: A much larger clonotype is one base distant, so this may be a read error. The chain has TRBV10-3 and TRBJ1-2, with 7 positions matching TRBD1. The junction had 7 bases not matched to a gene; V was cut back by 10 bases and J by 8 bases. The V gene's germline CDR1 is ENHRY and CDR2 SYGVKD. The length of the CDR3 is 11 residues. Here the CDR3 reads CATSSGGGYTF. CDR3 coding DNA: TGTGCCACCAGCTCAGGGGGAGGCTACACCTTC.

This clonotype showed up just a few times. This chain links TRBV20-1 with TRBJ1-1; D is ambiguous. With 5 bases removed from V and 0 bases from J, the gap between germline ends came to 13 bases. The CDR3 sequence is 14 residues long. Germline CDR1 reads DFQATT; CDR2 reads SNEGSKA (reference sequence). The CDR3 DNA reads TGCAGTGCTTTGGATTTCTCCATGAACACTGAAGCTTTCTTT. This encodes CSALDFSMNTEAFF.

The table lists this clonotype with a few counts. CDR3 bases: TGCAGTGCTAACGGACAGGGTTTCCTCTATGGCTACACCTTC. Translation: CSANGQGFLYGYTF. This chain links TRBV20-1 with TRBJ1-2; the match to TRBD1 covers 8 bases. The CDR3 is 14 residues long. V was clipped by 4 bases and J by 4 bases; unmatched bases: 8. Germline lookup yields CDR1 DFQATT and CDR2 SNEGSKA (reference sequence).

V and J are TRBV7-9 and TRBJ1-2; unclear D gene. Trimming left V 5 bases short and J 2 bases short, with 18 bases between. CDR1 is SEHNR and CDR2 is FQNEAQ in the germline V gene (reference sequence). This CDR3 region has 16 residues. As DNA, the CDR3 is TGTGCCAGCAGCGGAGCCGAGTCCGTTTCAAACTATGGCTACACCTTC. This gives the protein CASSGAESVSNYGYTF.

This clonotype was found a few times. The genes are TRBV7-2 and TRBJ1-5; possibly TRBD1 for D (5 bases). The V gene's germline CDR1 is SGHTA and CDR2 FQGNSA. The germline V and J ends were trimmed by 5 bases and 7 bases, with 21 bases remaining between them. The CDR3 is 16 residues long. Here the CDR3 reads CASSQDGGQGGQPQHF. The CDR3 DNA follows: TGTGCCAGCAGCCAAGATGGCGGGCAGGGAGGGCAGCCCCAGCATTTT.

J is TRBJ1-2 and V is TRBV20-1; 10 bases align to TRBD1. V lost 3 bases, J lost 4 bases, and 2 bases stayed unmatched. The germline V gene encodes CDR1 DFQATT and CDR2 SNEGSKA (reference sequence). The CDR3 has 13 amino acids. The CDR3 loop is CSARTGGFYGYTF. CDR3 sequence (DNA): TGCAGTGCTAGGACAGGGGGCTTCTATGGCTACACCTTC.

J is TRBJ2-2 and V is TRBV6-1; the match to TRBD1 covers 10 bases. The CDR3 is 15 amino acids. J lost 7 bases, V lost 6 bases, and 8 bases had no gene match. Germline loops: CDR1 MNHNS, CDR2 SASEGT. The CDR3 DNA sequence: TGTGCCAGCAGCTCCTGGGACAGGGGCGACGGGGAGCTGTTTTTT. It encodes CASSSWDRGDGELFF.

The sample holds a few counts of this clonotype. CDR3 in amino acids: CASSSSGGGETQYF. The CDR3 DNA reads TGTGCCAGCAGTTCCTCGGGGGGAGGGGAGACCCAGTACTTC. V gene TRBV12-3 or TRBV12-4 combines with J gene TRBJ2-5; 7 nucleotides agree with TRBD2. With V trimmed by 4 bases and J by 5 bases, 7 bases remained unmatched. CDR3 size: 14 residues.

The chain joins TRBV11-2 to TRBJ1-3; 7 nucleotides line up with TRBD1. From germline, CDR1 is SGHAT and CDR2 FQNNGV. The CDR3 sequence is 16 residues long. V was clipped by 5 bases and J by 2 bases; unmatched bases: 9. The DNA for the CDR3 is TGTGCCAGCAGCCCGCGACAGGGAAGGACTGGAAACACCATATATTTT. It codes for CASSPRQGRTGNTIYF. Complete variable domain (other parts from reference TRBV11-2 and TRBJ1-3): EAGVAQSPRYKIIEKRQSVAFWCNPISGHATLYWYQQILGQGPKLLIQFQNNGVVDDSQLPKDRFSAERLKGVDSTLKIQPAKLEDSAVYLCASSPRQGRTGNTIYFGEGSWLTVV.

The chain joins TRBV10-3 to TRBJ2-5, with 8 bases fitting TRBD1. Trimming took 11 bases from V and 3 from J; bases not matched to a gene: 14. The CDR3 runs to 15 residues. Germline V lookup: CDR1 ENHRY, CDR2 SYGVKD. CDR3: CASRQGTDGKETQYF. The CDR3 DNA follows: TGTGCCTCCCGACAGGGGACGGATGGAAAAGAGACCCAGTACTTC.

This clonotype was picked up a small number of times. The chain recombines TRBV5-1 with TRBJ2-7, with 8 bases lining up with TRBD1. The CDR3 sequence is 13 residues long. The germline V gene has CDR1 SGHRS and CDR2 YFSETQ. The junction had 7 bases not matched to a gene; V was cut back by 1 base and J by 10 bases. In DNA, the CDR3 is TGCGCCAGCAGCTTGAGTCAGGGGGCCGACCAGTACTTC. It translates to CASSLSQGADQYF.

This rearrangement joins TRBV7-9 to TRBJ2-7; 7 bases agree with TRBD2. J was trimmed by 3 bases and V by 2 bases; bases with no gene match: 22. From germline, CDR1 is SEHNR and CDR2 FQNEAQ (reference sequence). The CDR3 is made up of 20 amino acids. Here the CDR3 reads CASSLYAGEVSLPEDYEQYF. The CDR3 DNA follows: TGTGCCAGCAGCTTATATGCGGGGGAGGTTAGCCTTCCGGAGGACTACGAGCAGTACTTC. The variable domain in full, with the rest retrieved from reference TRBV7-9 and TRBJ2-7, is DTGVSQNPRHKITKRGQNVTFRCDPISEHNRLYWYRQTLGQGPEFLTYFQNEAQLEKSRLLSDRFSAERPKGSFSTLEIQRTEQGDSAMYLCASSLYAGEVSLPEDYEQYFGPGTRLTVT.

This chain connects TRBV29-1 to TRBJ1-1, with D possibly being TRBD1 (5 bases). V was clipped by 8 bases and J by 3 bases, with 16 bases between them. This CDR3 spans 13 amino acids. CDR1 is SQVTM, CDR2 ANQGSEA, per germline. The chain's CDR3 is CSQVEGADTEAFF. The CDR3 DNA is TGCAGCCAAGTTGAAGGGGCGGACACTGAAGCTTTCTTT.

This clonotype was observed at least ten times. The J gene is TRBJ2-6, the V gene TRBV15, with unresolved D. CDR1 and CDR2 (germline): LNHNV, YYDKDF (reference sequence). Between the trimmed V and J ends, which lost 0 bases and 4 bases, there was a span of 10 bases. This CDR3 region has 16 residues. The CDR3 reads CATSRDRRSGANVLTF. DNA for the CDR3: TGTGCCACCAGCAGAGATCGCAGGTCCGGGGCCAACGTCCTGACTTTC.

This clonotype was seen a handful of times. V and J are TRBV7-2 and TRBJ1-2; a possible D gene is TRBD1 (6 bases). V was shortened by 1 base and J by 8 bases, with 17 bases between the two germline ends. CDR1 SGHTA and CDR2 FQGNSA come from the germline V gene. The CDR3 runs to 15 residues. CDR3 loop: CASSLDGGGVGGYTF. The CDR3 nucleotides read TGTGCCAGCAGCTTAGACGGGGGCGGGGTAGGGGGCTACACCTTC.

This clonotype was seen many times. The chain joins TRBV29-1 to TRBJ1-2; D remains ambiguous. The CDR3 is 10 amino acids. Trimming cost V 1 base and J 7 bases, with 4 bases left between them. Germline values: CDR1 SQVTM, CDR2 ANQGSEA. CDR3 DNA sequence: TGCAGCGTTGAAGGGCGTGGCTACACCTTC. This encodes CSVEGRGYTF.

This clonotype was observed a handful of times. The chain uses TRBV9 and TRBJ1-1; D gene uncertain. Germline CDR1 and CDR2: SGDLS and YYNGEE. Trimming took 3 bases from V and 1 from J, leaving 7 bases between them. The CDR3 length is 13 residues. CDR3 in amino acids: CASSGTKNTEAFF. Written as DNA, the CDR3 is TGTGCCAGCAGCGGTACGAAGAACACTGAAGCTTTCTTT.

This clonotype was counted at least ten times. This rearrangement joins TRBV20-1 to TRBJ1-6; weak D call: TRBD1 (5 bases). There are 11 residues in the CDR3. CDR1 DFQATT and CDR2 SNEGSKA come from the germline V gene (reference sequence). Trimming stripped 4 bases from V and 14 bases from J, with 12 bases between. The CDR3 reads CSAMEGPALHF. The CDR3 nucleotides read TGCAGTGCTATGGAGGGACCGGCCCTCCACTTT.

The sample holds a few counts of this clonotype. The chain couples TRBV9 to TRBJ2-6; tentative D call: TRBD1 (6 bases). Germline V gives CDR1 SGDLS, CDR2 YYNGEE. The CDR3 totals 19 residues. V was clipped by 7 bases and J by 0 bases, with 23 bases between them. In DNA form, the CDR3 reads TGTGCCAGCGTTTTCCACAGGGCAGGGGCCTCCTCTGGGGCCAACGTCCTGACTTTC. Protein sequence: CASVFHRAGASSGANVLTF.

This rearrangement joins TRBV10-3 to TRBJ1-4, with D unresolved. This CDR3 comprises 13 residues. In germline, CDR1 is ENHRY, CDR2 SYGVKD. V lost 10 bases and J lost 4, with 13 bases in between. CDR3 residues: CATRTDRNEKLFF. Written as DNA, the CDR3 is TGTGCCACCCGAACAGACCGTAATGAAAAACTGTTTTTT.

J is TRBJ1-4 and V is TRBV29-1; 10 bases match TRBD1. With V trimmed by 6 bases and J by 7 bases, 8 bases remained unmatched. The CDR3 spans 14 residues. Germline CDR1 is SQVTM and CDR2 is ANQGSEA. CDR3 region: CSVGQGVRGEKLFF. The CDR3 nucleotides are TGCAGCGTCGGACAGGGGGTTCGTGGTGAAAAACTGTTTTTT.

This clonotype has a count of ten or more. V is TRBV20-1 and J is TRBJ2-5, with D perhaps assigned TRBD1 or TRBD2 (5 bases each). Germline CDR1 and CDR2: DFQATT and SNEGSKA (reference sequence). This CDR3 is 13 amino acids long. Trimming shortened V by 2 bases and J by 1 base, and 8 bases separated the two germline ends. The CDR3 DNA is TGCAGTGCTAGAACTAGGGGCCAAGAGACCCAGTACTTC. Encoded protein: CSARTRGQETQYF.

As to this clonotype: With a much larger clone just one base away, this may be a read error. The chain is built from TRBV24-1 and TRBJ2-2; D is possibly TRBD1 or TRBD2 (5 bases each). The V gene's germline CDR1 is KGHDR and CDR2 SFDVKD. The CDR3 covers 16 residues. The CDR3 loop reads CATSDPSGPFTEELFF. The CDR3 DNA sequence: TGTGCCACCAGTGACCCATCGGGACCCTTCACCGAGGAGCTGTTTTTT.

This clonotype was found a few times. V and J are TRBV6-1 and TRBJ1-5; D is undetermined. Trimming shortened V by 7 bases and J by 0 bases, and 4 bases separated the two germline ends. CDR1 is MNHNS and CDR2 is SASEGT in the germline V gene. The CDR3 loop spans 12 amino acids. Written as DNA, the CDR3 is TGTGCCAGCAAATTTAGCAATCAGCCCCAGCATTTT. Residues: CASKFSNQPQHF.

About this clonotype: The junction departs from the called germline gene at one end, perhaps through a read error. This chain links TRBV7-9 with TRBJ2-5; 12 bases fit TRBD2. Germline V gene data show CDR1 as SEHNR and CDR2 as FQNEAQ (reference sequence). The CDR3 consists of 18 residues. This CDR3 reads CASSLERLLAGGQETQYF. The CDR3, as DNA: TGTGCCAGCAGTTTAGAGCGGTTACTAGCGGGGGGCCAGGAGACCCAGTACTTC.

Remarks on this clonotype: It may be a read error: a sequence one base away is much more abundant. The V gene is TRBV9, the J gene TRBJ2-2; no clear D gene. The CDR3 contains 15 residues. The V end lost 3 bases, the J end lost 1 base, and 10 bases lay between the germline ends. Per germline, CDR1 SGDLS and CDR2 YYNGEE. The CDR3 DNA is TGTGCCAGCAGCGGACCCCTGAGGAACACCGGGGAGCTGTTTTTT. Amino acid sequence: CASSGPLRNTGELFF.

A note on this clonotype: The junction shows a germline mismatch at one end, possibly a read error. The rearrangement joins TRBV7-2 to TRBJ2-7; 7 nucleotides line up with TRBD2. Germline lookup yields CDR1 SGHTA and CDR2 FQGNSA. There are 15 residues in the CDR3. For the CDR3, the DNA is TGTGCCAGCAGCTCGGGGGGAGGGAAAACCTACGGGCAGTACTTC. Translated, it gives CASSSGGGKTYGQYF.

The chain joins TRBV10-2 to TRBJ1-5, with 10 positions matching TRBD1. CDR3 length: 15 amino acids. CDR1 WSHSY and CDR2 SAAADI come from the germline V gene. V dropped 6 bases and J dropped 7; count of bases not matched to a gene: 9. CDR3 DNA sequence: TGCGCCAGCAGGGGTGGGACAGGGGTAGGGCAGCCCCAGCATTTT. Its translation: CASRGGTGVGQPQHF.